This T cell receptor (beta chain) came from a study of CD8+CD57+ T cells in acquired aplastic anemia. The count of this clonotype is one. Genomic DNA templated the TCR beta VDJ and CDR3 profiling. TCRdb used MiXCR to reprocess the reads, holding one entry per CDR3 protein. The table includes around 220,000 distinct CDR3 sequences, about half detected once. The patients chosen for sequencing had shown expansion of CD8+CD57+ cells (detected by flow cytometry). This receptor was taken from a human donor with aplastic anemia. Sequenced input: sorted CD4+, CD8+, or CD8+CD57+ T cells (not recorded which) from PBMCs.

CDR3 loop: CAIKKVVGNSGANYGYTF. The CDR3, as DNA: TGTGCCATCAAGAAGGTAGTGGGGAACAGCGGGGCCAACTATGGCTACACCTTC. The genes are TRBV10-3 and TRBJ1-2; TRBD1 might be the D (5 bases). Trimming stripped 7 bases from V and 2 bases from J, with 26 bases between. Germline V gene lookup returns CDR1 ENHRY and CDR2 SYGVKD. The CDR3 contains 18 residues.